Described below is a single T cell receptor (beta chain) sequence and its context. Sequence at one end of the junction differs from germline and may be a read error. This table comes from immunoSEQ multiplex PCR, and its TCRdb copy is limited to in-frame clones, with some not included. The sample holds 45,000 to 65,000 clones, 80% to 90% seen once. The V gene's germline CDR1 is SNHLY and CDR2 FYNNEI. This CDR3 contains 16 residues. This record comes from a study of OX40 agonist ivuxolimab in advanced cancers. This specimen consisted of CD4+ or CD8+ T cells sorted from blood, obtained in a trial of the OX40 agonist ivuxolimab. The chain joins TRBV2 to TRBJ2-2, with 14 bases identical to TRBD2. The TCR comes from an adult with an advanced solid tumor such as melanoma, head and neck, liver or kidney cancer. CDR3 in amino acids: CASREGLAGGTGELFF. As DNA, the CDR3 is TGTGCCAGCAGGGAAGGACTAGCGGGGGGCACCGGGGAGCTGTTTTTT.